Listed below are T cell receptor beta chains from one sample, sequenced in a study of cytomegalovirus exposure and HLA in healthy donors. Sequencing used immunoSEQ multiplex PCR; TCRdb keeps in-frame clones, though not all of them. The sample holds 230,000 or so clones, approximately 91% seen once. Source material: PBMCs. These receptors were taken from a girl aged 2 to 10 in good health and CMV-seronegative. Both conserved end residues are part of each CDR3. The order of the fields is J gene, D gene, V gene, clone size, CDR3 DNA, CDR3 protein. A D gene is named only where the DNA matches it firmly. Clone size, where shown, is once, few, many, or a class for clones that have expanded.

>TRBJ1-1|TRBD1|TRBV6-6|once
TGTGCCAGCAGAGAACCGGGACAGGGTTCGGGAGCTTTCTTT
CASREPGQGSGAFF
>TRBJ1-4|-|TRBV9|-
TGTGCCAGCAGCGAGGGACTGCCTAATGAAAAACTGTTTTTT
CASSEGLPNEKLFF
>TRBJ1-5|-|TRBV28|-
TGTGCCAGCAGCACCATGGCAGGGTTCAATCAGCCCCAGCATTTT
CASSTMAGFNQPQHF
>TRBJ1-1|-|TRBV28|-
TGTGCCAGCAGTGCCCGGGGGGGATTCACTGAAGCTTTCTTT
CASSARGGFTEAFF
>TRBJ2-5|TRBD2|TRBV7-6|-
TGTGCCAGCAGCCCCGGGGGGTACCAAGAGACCCAGTACTTC
CASSPGGYQETQYF
>TRBJ1-2|-|TRBV7-2|-
TGTGCCAGCAGCCCCCAAATTCGACAGTGGCCGGGGGGCTATGGCTACACCTTC
CASSPQIRQWPGGYGYTF
>TRBJ1-1|TRBD1|TRBV2|-
TGTGCCAGCATGGGGACAGCTGAAGCTTTCTTT
CASMGTAEAFF
>TRBJ1-5|-|TRBV30|-
TGTGCCTGGAGTGTACTGGGGAGGGATCAGCCCCAGCATTTT
CAWSVLGRDQPQHF
>TRBJ1-1|-|TRBV5-5|-
TGTGCCAGCAGGGGGGGGTTGAAAGACGCTGAAGCTTTCTTT
CASRGGLKDAEAFF
>TRBJ2-3|-|TRBV7-9|-
TGTGCCAGCATCCAAAGTGGGGCGGGGTTAAGCACAGATACGCAGTATTTT
CASIQSGAGLSTDTQYF
>TRBJ2-1|TRBD2|TRBV2|-
TGTGCCAGCAGTGAAGAATTGGCGGGGGGCATCTCCTACAATGAGCAGTTCTTC
CASSEELAGGISYNEQFF
>TRBJ1-1|TRBD1|TRBV30|-
TGTGCCTGGAGTGACAGGGGGTTGAGCACTGAAGCTTTCTTT
CAWSDRGLSTEAFF
>TRBJ1-1|-|TRBV15|-
TGTGCCACCAGCAATACCCATCCGGATGGCGGAGCTTTCTTT
CATSNTHPDGGAFF
>TRBJ2-1|TRBD1|TRBV28|-
TGTGCCAGCAGTTCACTCCCACAGGGGGCGAAAGCTAATGAGCAGTTCTTC
CASSSLPQGAKANEQFF
>TRBJ1-3|-|TRBV4-2|-
TGTGCCAGCAGCCACGACCTGACAGAGGGAAACACCATATATTTT
CASSHDLTEGNTIYF
>TRBJ2-3|TRBD2|TRBV11-2|once
TGTGCCAGCAGCTTAGAACTAGCGGGGGGCACAGATACGCAGTATTTT
CASSLELAGGTDTQYF
>TRBJ2-3|-|TRBV19|-
TGTGCCAGTAGTATAGATCAAGATACGCAGTATTTT
CASSIDQDTQYF
>TRBJ1-2|TRBD1|TRBV28|-
TGTGCCAGCACACAGGGGGCATTTGGCTATGGCTACACCTTC
CASTQGAFGYGYTF
>TRBJ2-1|TRBD1|TRBV18|-
TGTGCCAGCTCACTAGTGACAGGGGGTTACAATGAGCAGTTCTTC
CASSLVTGGYNEQFF
>TRBJ2-2|TRBD1|TRBV19|-
TGTGCCAGCTACTCCACCGGGACAGGACCTCCCGGGGAGCTGTTTTTT
CASYSTGTGPPGELFF
>TRBJ2-3|TRBD2|TRBV6-4|-
TGTGCCAGCAGTGACAAGCTTTGGCCGGGGGGGCTTGATACGCAGTATTTT
CASSDKLWPGGLDTQYF
>TRBJ2-3|TRBD1|TRBV6-1|-
TGTGCCAGCAGGACGACAGGGTCCGGAGATACGCAGTATTTT
CASRTTGSGDTQYF
>TRBJ2-7|TRBD1|TRBV12-5|-
TGTGCTAGTGGTCCCAGGGGGCCTAAACCAACCTACGAGCAGTACTTC
CASGPRGPKPTYEQYF
>TRBJ2-1|TRBD2|TRBV15|-
TGTGCCACCAGCAGTCCTGGCGGGAGGGCCGAAGGTGAGCAGTTCTTC
CATSSPGGRAEGEQFF
>TRBJ1-1|-|TRBV4-2|-
TGTGCCAGCAGCCCCAGACAGGAGAACACTGAAGCTTTCTTT
CASSPRQENTEAFF
>TRBJ1-1|TRBD1|TRBV19|-
TGTGCCAGTAGTGCCATCAGGGGGCGCGGGTTCCCTGAAGCTTTCTTT
CASSAIRGRGFPEAFF
>TRBJ1-1|TRBD1|TRBV18|-
TGTGCCAGCTCTCCCCGGGACAGGGGCACTGAAGCTTTCTTT
CASSPRDRGTEAFF
>TRBJ2-5|TRBD1|TRBV5-1|-
TGCGCCAGCAGCTTGGCGGGACAGGGCCAAGAGACCCAGTACTTC
CASSLAGQGQETQYF
>TRBJ2-4|TRBD2|TRBV25-1|-
TGTGCCAGCAGTGATTCCGGGGGGTCCAAAAACATTCAGTACTTC
CASSDSGGSKNIQYF
>TRBJ2-3|TRBD1|TRBV6-4|-
TGTGCCAGCAGCAAACAGGGGGACACAGATACGCAGTATTTT
CASSKQGDTDTQYF
>TRBJ1-1|TRBD1|TRBV6-5|-
TGTGCCAGCAGTTTACAGGGGGCTGAAGCTTTCTTT
CASSLQGAEAFF
>TRBJ1-4|-|TRBV19|-
TGTGCCAGTAGCACCCGCGGAGCTAATGAAAAACTGTTTTTT
CASSTRGANEKLFF
>TRBJ1-6|TRBD1|TRBV5-4|-
TGTGCCAGCAGCTTGGGACAGGGGGGTTCACCCCTCCACTTT
CASSLGQGGSPLHF
>TRBJ2-7|TRBD2|TRBV7-9|-
TGTGCCAGCAGCTTAATGGGGGGGGTCGTCTACGAGCAGTACTTC
CASSLMGGVVYEQYF
>TRBJ1-1|-|TRBV9|-
TGTGCCAGCAGCGTAAGGGCAGGGGAAGAAGCTTTCTTT
CASSVRAGEEAFF
>TRBJ1-2|-|TRBV6-1|-
TGTGCCAGCAGTTACAGGGGCTACACCTTC
CASSYRGYTF
>TRBJ1-3|TRBD1|TRBV6-8|-
TGTGCCAGCAGTTACCGTACTCAGGGGGAAAACACCATATATTTT
CASSYRTQGENTIYF
>TRBJ2-5|TRBD2|TRBV6-5|-
TGTGCCAGCAGCAAAATACTAGCGGGAGAGACCCAGTACTTC
CASSKILAGETQYF
>TRBJ2-7|TRBD2|TRBV19|-
TGTGCCAGTGGGACTAGGGACGACGAGCAGTACTTC
CASGTRDDEQYF
>TRBJ1-1|-|TRBV6-1|-
TGCGCCAGCAGTGAACCCCTGCCCCTCAGGGGAACTGAAGCTTTCTTT
CASSEPLPLRGTEAFF
>TRBJ1-1|TRBD1|TRBV7-6|-
TGTGCCAGCAGCCACAGAGGGGGACAGGGCATTTTGAACACTGAAGCTTTCTTT
CASSHRGGQGILNTEAFF
>TRBJ1-1|TRBD1|TRBV2|-
TGTGCCAGCATGGGGGACAGGGGAGACACTGAAGCTTTCTTT
CASMGDRGDTEAFF
>TRBJ1-2|-|TRBV5-6|-
TGTGCCAGCAGCTTGGACAGCCACTATGGCTACACCTTC
CASSLDSHYGYTF
>TRBJ2-1|TRBD2|TRBV7-2|-
TGTGCCAGCAGCGTGACCGGGACTAGCATTACCAATGAGCAGTTCTTC
CASSVTGTSITNEQFF
>TRBJ1-1|TRBD1|TRBV13|-
TGTGCCAGCAGCCCCCCCGGGACAGGGGACACTGAAGCTTTCTTT
CASSPPGTGDTEAFF
>TRBJ1-5|-|TRBV6-1|-
TGTGCCAGCAGCAGGGACAACGGCAATCAGCCCCAGCATTTT
CASSRDNGNQPQHF
>TRBJ2-3|-|TRBV19|-
TGTGCCAGTAGCACAACGGGAGATACGCAGTATTTT
CASSTTGDTQYF
>TRBJ1-2|-|TRBV19|once
TGTGCCACCGCCACGACAGCTAGCTATGGCTACACCTTC
CATATTASYGYTF
>TRBJ2-1|-|TRBV4-2|-
TGTGCCAGCAGCCCGAAAAACGGTTACCCGAGGGATGAGCAGTTCTTC
CASSPKNGYPRDEQFF
>TRBJ2-1|TRBD1|TRBV6-1|-
TGTGCCAGCAGTGAGGGACAGGGGAGTTACAATGAGCAGTTCTTC
CASSEGQGSYNEQFF
>TRBJ1-4|TRBD1|TRBV27|-
TGTGCCAGCAGTTCCGCGGACAGGGGGCTGGCGGTACTGTTTTTT
CASSSADRGLAVLFF
>TRBJ1-1|TRBD1|TRBV7-9|-
TGTTCCAGCAGCTTTGCCGGACAGGAACCTTTCTTT
CSSSFAGQEPFF
>TRBJ1-1|-|TRBV7-9|-
TGTGCCAGCAGCCCCGGGTTATCGAACACTGAAGCTTTCTTT
CASSPGLSNTEAFF
>TRBJ2-1|TRBD2|TRBV4-2|-
TGTGCCAGCAGCCAAGAAAGGACTAGCGGGAGGGCCTTGGACAATGAGCAGTTCTTC
CASSQERTSGRALDNEQFF
>TRBJ1-2|-|TRBV19|once
TGTGCCAGTAGTGCCCGGACACAGCGAAACTATGGCTACACCTTC
CASSARTQRNYGYTF